This is a list of T cell receptor beta chains from one sample in a study of CD8+CD57+ T cells in acquired aplastic anemia. TCRdb reanalysed the reads using MiXCR and keeps one entry per CDR3 protein. This table has some 150,000 distinct CDR3 sequences, 70% to 75% appearing once. Sequences were obtained from sorted CD4+, CD8+, or CD8+CD57+ T cells (not recorded which) from PBMCs. The source is a human donor with aplastic anemia. Both conserved end residues are part of each CDR3. D genes are given only for firm matches. Clone size is not always given. Where it is, it says once, few, many or a class for expanded clones.

TRBV7-8	.	.	12	TRBJ2-1	TGTGCCAGCAGCTTGGAAGGGCGGGTGCAGTTCTTC	CASSLEGRVQFF
TRBV5-6	.	.	16	TRBJ2-5	TGTGCCAGCAGCCTTGTATTAAAGGGACTGTTAGAGACCCAGTACTTC	CASSLVLKGLLETQYF
TRBV7-2	.	.	13	TRBJ1-1	TGTGCCAGCAGCTTAGTCGCGGGGGCTGAAGCTTTCTTT	CASSLVAGAEAFF
TRBV6-5	.	.	12	TRBJ2-5	TGTGCCAGCAGCCCAGGGGATGAGACCCAGTACTTC	CASSPGDETQYF
TRBV5-1	.	.	13	TRBJ2-7	TGCGCCAGCAGCACGAGCCCAGGGATCGAGCAGTACTTC	CASSTSPGIEQYF
TRBV24-1	.	.	13	TRBJ1-1	TGTGCCACCAGTGATCCCGGGGAACCTGAAGCTTTCTTT	CATSDPGEPEAFF
TRBV7-8	.	.	15	TRBJ2-3	TGTGCCAGCAGCTTATTCGGGCCGCAGGGAGATACGCAGTATTTT	CASSLFGPQGDTQYF
TRBV19	few	.	13	TRBJ1-1	TGTGCCAGTAGTCCATCGCTGAACACTGAAGCTTTCTTT	CASSPSLNTEAFF
TRBV10-3	.	.	16	TRBJ2-3	TGTGCCATCAGTGAGTCTAGGGGGACAAGCACAGATACGCAGTATTTT	CAISESRGTSTDTQYF
TRBV7-9	.	.	11	TRBJ2-7	TGTGCCAGCAGCACGGACTACGAGCGGTACTTC	CASSTDYERYF
TRBV20-1	.	.	15	TRBJ1-1	TGCAGTGCTAGATACGGCGGGGCAAGGAACACTGAAGCTTTCTTT	CSARYGGARNTEAFF
TRBV24-1	few	.	13	TRBJ1-2	TGTGCCACCAGTGATTCTTCGACGGGTGGCTACACCTTC	CATSDSSTGGYTF
TRBV19	.	.	15	TRBJ1-6	TGTGCCAGTAGTCCAGGGAGCTCCTATAATTCACCCCTCCACTTT	CASSPGSSYNSPLHF
TRBV10-2	.	.	14	TRBJ1-5	TGCGCCAGCACAGCGGGTGAGGGCAATCAGCCCCAGCATTTT	CASTAGEGNQPQHF
TRBV7-2	many	TRBD2	18	TRBJ2-5	TGTGCCAGCTTCCCGGAGATGGGTAGCGGGGGGGCGGAGGAGACCCAGTACTTC	CASFPEMGSGGAEETQYF
TRBV12-3/TRBV12-4	.	TRBD1	13	TRBJ2-5	TGTGCCAGCAGCCAGGACAGGGCAGAGACCCAGTACTTC	CASSQDRAETQYF
TRBV15	.	.	15	TRBJ1-1	TGTGCCACCAGCAGAGACAGGGCTACCGGGACTGAAGCTTTCTTT	CATSRDRATGTEAFF
TRBV19	.	.	15	TRBJ1-6	TGTGCCAGTAGTATGGATCAGGGAGATAATTCACCCCTCCACTTT	CASSMDQGDNSPLHF
TRBV15	.	TRBD1	15	TRBJ1-5	TGTGCCACCAGCTTACAGGACAGGGGGGGGGGGCCCCAGCATTTT	CATSLQDRGGGPQHF
TRBV10-2	.	.	16	TRBJ2-6	TGCGCCAGCAGTGAGGAGAAGTACTCTGGGGCCAACGTCCTGACTTTC	CASSEEKYSGANVLTF
TRBV6-5	.	TRBD1	13	TRBJ2-7	TGTGCCAGCAGTCCTAAAGGGGGCCACGAGCAGTACTTC	CASSPKGGHEQYF
TRBV2	many	.	14	TRBJ1-2	TGTGCCAGCATAACAGGGATCGCTAACTATGGCTACACCTTC	CASITGIANYGYTF
TRBV2	.	TRBD1	13	TRBJ1-2	TGTGCCAGCAGTACTAGGACAGGCTATGGCTACACCTTC	CASSTRTGYGYTF
TRBV20-1	.	.	15	TRBJ2-1	TGCAGTGCTAGAGATCGGGCTGGGCCGAACAATGAGCAGTTCTTC	CSARDRAGPNNEQFF
TRBV11-3	.	.	13	TRBJ2-3	TGTGCCAGCAGCTTGGGGACCTCAGATACGCAGTATTTT	CASSLGTSDTQYF
TRBV20-1	.	.	15	TRBJ2-1	TGCAGTGCTAGACACAGCGGGTCGGCCTACAATGAGCAGTTCTTC	CSARHSGSAYNEQFF
TRBV20-1	.	TRBD1	14	TRBJ1-3	TGCAGTGCCCACCCCGGGACAGCCGGAAACACCATATATTTT	CSAHPGTAGNTIYF
TRBV6-2/TRBV6-3	many	.	15	TRBJ1-6	TGTGCCAGCACCCCAGGGGAAATGGAAAATTCACCCCTCCACTTT	CASTPGEMENSPLHF
TRBV4-3	once	TRBD1	12	TRBJ1-1	TGCGCCAGCAGCCAAGCTGACAGGGCAGCTTTCTTT	CASSQADRAAFF
TRBV29-1	.	TRBD1	14	TRBJ1-4	TGCAGCGTTGAAATAGGACAGGCCCCCGAAAAACTGTTTTTT	CSVEIGQAPEKLFF
TRBV19	.	.	15	TRBJ1-5	TGTGCCAGTAGTATCCCCTGGGGCCTTAATCAGCCCCAGCATTTT	CASSIPWGLNQPQHF
TRBV29-1	medium-sized	TRBD1	13	TRBJ1-1	TGCAGCGCTACCGACAGGGAAGGAACTGAAGCTTTCTTT	CSATDREGTEAFF
TRBV24-1	.	.	13	TRBJ2-1	TGTGCCACCCGCTCTGGGGGCTACAATGAGCAGTTCTTC	CATRSGGYNEQFF
TRBV7-2	.	.	15	TRBJ2-1	TGTGCCAGCAGCCCAAGAACCGCGGTGGGCGGTGAGCAGTTCTTC	CASSPRTAVGGEQFF
TRBV7-2	.	.	13	TRBJ1-3	TGTGCCAGCAGCTCGGGGGGCGGAAGCACCATATATTTT	CASSSGGGSTIYF
TRBV7-9	.	.	15	TRBJ2-3	TGTGCCAGCAGCTTATCGACCTGGGGCACAGATACGCAGTATTTT	CASSLSTWGTDTQYF
TRBV7-9	.	TRBD1	16	TRBJ1-5	TGTGCCAGCAGCTTAGCCGAGGGGGCCCCCAGTCAGCCCCAGCATTTT	CASSLAEGAPSQPQHF
TRBV6-5	.	.	12	TRBJ2-1	TGTGCCAGCAGTACAGGGCCCGATGAGCAGTTCTTC	CASSTGPDEQFF
TRBV5-1	few	.	11	TRBJ1-1	TGCGCCAGCGGGGATCGGGGGCTCGTTATCTTT	CASGDRGLVIF
TRBV24-1	.	.	13	TRBJ1-1	TGTGCCACAAGGAGCTCTGGGGACACTGAAGCTTTCTTT	CATRSSGDTEAFF
TRBV20-1	.	.	14	TRBJ1-6	TGCAGTGCTAGAGGTATCCTCTCTAATTCACCCCTCCACTTT	CSARGILSNSPLHF
TRBV20-1	.	TRBD2	14	TRBJ2-1	TGCAGTGCTAGCGGGGCGGGAGTCTACAATGAGCAGTTCTTC	CSASGAGVYNEQFF
TRBV10-2	.	.	12	TRBJ1-1	TGCGCCAGCAGCCCAGCCCAGACTGAAGCTTTCTTT	CASSPAQTEAFF
TRBV20-1	.	TRBD2	14	TRBJ2-1	TGCAGTGCTAATACGGGACTAGCGGACAATGAGCAGTTCTTC	CSANTGLADNEQFF
TRBV2	.	.	12	TRBJ1-2	TGTGCCAGCAGGGGAGGAGTCTATGGCTACACCTTC	CASRGGVYGYTF
TRBV20-1	.	.	14	TRBJ2-1	TGCAGTGCCCCAGGGCCTTTCTCCTACAATGAGCAGTTCTTC	CSAPGPFSYNEQFF
TRBV29-1	once	TRBD1	15	TRBJ2-6	TGCAGCGTTCTAGACAGGGGGAGTGGGGCCAACGTCCTGACTTTC	CSVLDRGSGANVLTF
TRBV10-3	.	.	12	TRBJ1-2	TGTGCCATCAACGGGACTCGAAATGGCTACACCTTC	CAINGTRNGYTF
TRBV20-1	few	.	15	TRBJ2-1	TGCAGTGCTGCCCGCGGGGACAGAGACTACAATGAGCAGTTCTTC	CSAARGDRDYNEQFF
TRBV25-1	.	.	12	TRBJ2-1	TGTGCCAGCAGAGGGGGATACAATGAGCAGTTCTTC	CASRGGYNEQFF
TRBV3-1	.	.	15	TRBJ2-2	TGTGCCAGCAGCGTAGATGGGACGAACACCGGGGAGCTGTTTTTT	CASSVDGTNTGELFF
TRBV5-1	.	.	15	TRBJ2-5	TGCGCCAGCAGGTCCTCCCCTGGACTTGGGGAGACCCAGTACTTC	CASRSSPGLGETQYF
TRBV29-1	.	.	13	TRBJ2-1	TGCAGCGTTGTGTTTACGAACGGGAATGAGCAGTTCTTC	CSVVFTNGNEQFF
TRBV5-6	many	.	17	TRBJ2-5	TGTGCCAGCAGCTTGGGGTGGGGACATAGGGCTTGGGAGACCCAGTACTTC	CASSLGWGHRAWETQYF